One and the same sample provided the 5 T cell receptor beta chains below, sequenced in a study of T-cell reconstitution after alpha-beta-depleted transplantation in children. The library targeted TCRbeta and was prepared with unique molecular identifiers. TCRdb ran MiXCR on the PCR reads and lists one entry per CDR3 protein. This table has around 94,000 distinct CDR3 sequences, about 6% appearing once. Sequenced material: PBMCs, mostly from graft donor cells, taken 60 days after TCRalphabeta/CD19-depleted stem cell transplant. These receptors came from a female patient aged 2-9 years who had a stem cell transplant for Fanconi anemia, so the T cells may come from the graft donor.

This clonotype was seen repeatedly, ten times or more. This chain connects TRBV3-1 to TRBJ2-5; no reliable D call. V lost 1 base to trimming and J lost 4 bases, with 10 bases between them. The CDR3 contains 14 residues. Germline V lookup: CDR1 LGHDT, CDR2 YNNKEL (reference sequence). The CDR3 DNA follows: TGTGCCAGCAGCCAAGTTGCTACGTCAGAGACCCAGTACTTC. This encodes CASSQVATSETQYF.

This clonotype was detected many times. This chain links TRBV5-1 with TRBJ2-1; D perhaps matches TRBD2 (5 bases). This CDR3 comprises 19 residues. From germline, CDR1 is SGHRS and CDR2 YFSETQ. V was clipped by 0 bases and J by 3 bases, with 22 bases between them. The CDR3 region has the DNA TGCGCCAGCAGCTTGGTCAGCCAGCGGCAGCTTACTTTCTACAATGAGCAGTTCTTC. Amino acid sequence: CASSLVSQRQLTFYNEQFF. The full variable domain, its missing parts supplied by reference TRBV5-1 and TRBJ2-1, is KAGVTQTPRYLIKTRGQQVTLSCSPISGHRSVSWYQQTPGQGLQFLFEYFSETQRNKGNFPGRFSGRQFSNSRSEMNVSTLELGDSALYLCASSLVSQRQLTFYNEQFFGPGTRLTVL.

This clonotype appeared a few times. This chain joins TRBV3-1 and TRBJ1-1, with TRBD1 matching 7 bases. The CDR3 is 14 residues long. V gave up 3 bases and J gave up 8 bases; unmatched junction bases: 9. Per the germline V gene, CDR1 is LGHDT and CDR2 is YNNKEL (reference sequence). CDR3 amino acids: CASSHSYRGQEAFF. In nucleotides, the CDR3 is TGTGCCAGCAGCCACTCCTACAGGGGACAAGAAGCTTTCTTT. The full variable domain, its missing parts supplied by reference TRBV3-1 and TRBJ1-1, is DTAVSQTPKYLVTQMGNDKSIKCEQNLGHDTMYWYKQDSKKFLKIMFSYNNKELIINETVPNRFSPKSPDKAHLNLHINSLELGDSAVYFCASSHSYRGQEAFFGQGTRLTVV.

There are many counts of this clonotype. The genes are TRBV6-2 or TRBV6-3 and TRBJ2-7; unclear D gene. The CDR3 has 15 residues. Germline V lookup: CDR1 MNHEY, CDR2 SVGEGT. V lost 0 bases to trimming and J lost 5 bases, with 14 bases between them. CDR3 DNA sequence: TGTGCCAGCAGTTACTCGGCAAGACGTCTGGACGAGCAGTACTTC. It is translated as CASSYSARRLDEQYF.

The V and J genes are TRBV19 and TRBJ2-5, with unresolved D. Germline V gene sequence: CDR1 LNHDA, CDR2 SQIVND (reference sequence). CDR3 size: 13 residues. V lost 3 bases to trimming and J lost 3 bases, with 8 bases between them. CDR3 sequence (DNA): TGTGCCAGTAGTATTTCCGGAAAAGAGACCCAGTACTTC. It encodes CASSISGKETQYF.